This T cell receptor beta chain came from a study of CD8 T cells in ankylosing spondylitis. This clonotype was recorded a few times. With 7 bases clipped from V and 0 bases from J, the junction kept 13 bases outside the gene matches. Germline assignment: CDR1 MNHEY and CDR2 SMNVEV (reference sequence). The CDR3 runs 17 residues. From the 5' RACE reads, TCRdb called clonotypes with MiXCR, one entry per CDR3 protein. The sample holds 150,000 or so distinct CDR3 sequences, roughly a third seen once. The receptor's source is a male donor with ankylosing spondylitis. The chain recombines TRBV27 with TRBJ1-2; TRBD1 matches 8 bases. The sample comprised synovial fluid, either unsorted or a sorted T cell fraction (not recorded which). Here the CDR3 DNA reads TGTGCCAGCACAAGGACAGGGCCAGGTGGGACTAACTATGGCTACACCTTC. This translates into CASTRTGPGGTNYGYTF.